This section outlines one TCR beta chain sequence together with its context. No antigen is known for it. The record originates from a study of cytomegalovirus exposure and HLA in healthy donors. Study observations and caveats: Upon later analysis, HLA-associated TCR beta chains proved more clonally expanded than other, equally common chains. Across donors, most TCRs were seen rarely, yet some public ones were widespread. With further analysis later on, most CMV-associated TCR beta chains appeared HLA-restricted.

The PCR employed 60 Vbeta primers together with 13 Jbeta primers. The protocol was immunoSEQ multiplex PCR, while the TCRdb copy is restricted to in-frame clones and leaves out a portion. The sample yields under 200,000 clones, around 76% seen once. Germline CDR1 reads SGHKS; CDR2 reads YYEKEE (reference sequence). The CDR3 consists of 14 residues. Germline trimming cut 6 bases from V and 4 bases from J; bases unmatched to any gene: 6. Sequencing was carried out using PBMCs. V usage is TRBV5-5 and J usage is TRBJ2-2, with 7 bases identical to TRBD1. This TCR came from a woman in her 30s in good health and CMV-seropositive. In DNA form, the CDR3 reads TGTGCCAGCACCCGGGACAGACCCACCGGGGAGCTGTTTTTT. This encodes CASTRDRPTGELFF. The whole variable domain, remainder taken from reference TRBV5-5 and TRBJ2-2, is DAGVTQSPTHLIKTRGQQVTLRCSPISGHKSVSWYQQVLGQGPQFIFQYYEKEERGRGNFPDRFSARQFPNYSSELNVNALLLGDSALYLCASTRDRPTGELFFGEGSRLTVL.